Below are 17 T cell receptor beta chains sequenced from a single sample in a study of blood T cell repertoires in COVID-19. Repertoires were generated with immunoSEQ multiplex PCR, while TCRdb's copy carries only in-frame clones and drops some. The table includes about 90,000 clones, over 75% detected once. What was sequenced was peripheral blood. These TCRs come from a man between 65 and 85 years old with acute or convalescent COVID-19.

This clone was detected only a few times. The V call is TRBV6-5, the J call TRBJ1-5; the D is unclear. The V end was cut by 5 bases, the J end by 4 bases, with 9 bases between. Germline CDR1 is MNHEY and CDR2 is SVGAGI. The CDR3 is 13 residues long. In nucleotides, the CDR3 is TGTGCCAGCAGTCTAACAGAAAATCAGCCCCAGCATTTT. It translates to CASSLTENQPQHF.

This chain connects TRBV5-4 to TRBJ2-5; 7 bases line up with TRBD1. This CDR3 has 14 amino acids. Per germline, CDR1 SGHNT and CDR2 YYREEE (reference sequence). V lost 4 bases and J lost 2; bases outside the gene matches: 5. The CDR3 region is CASSNPGQQETQYF. The CDR3 DNA is TGTGCCAGCAGCAACCCGGGACAGCAAGAGACCCAGTACTTC.

The chain combines TRBV2 with TRBJ1-2, with a weak D call TRBD1 (5 bases). Germline assignment: CDR1 SNHLY and CDR2 FYNNEI. The CDR3 extends over 12 amino acids. V was clipped by 6 bases and J by 8 bases, with 13 bases between them. CDR3 protein: CASRLTGLGYTF. For the CDR3, the DNA is TGTGCCAGCAGACTCACAGGCCTGGGCTACACCTTC.

This sequence joins TRBV27 and TRBJ2-1, with 13 bases that match TRBD2. V gave up 6 bases and J gave up 2 bases; unmatched junction bases: 4. The CDR3 has 16 residues. Germline CDR1 reads MNHEY; CDR2 reads SMNVEV (reference sequence). The DNA of the CDR3 is TGTGCCAGCAGGGGACTAGCGGGACGAACCTACAATGAGCAGTTCTTC. Translation: CASRGLAGRTYNEQFF.

The J gene is TRBJ1-4, the V gene TRBV30, with 9 positions matching TRBD1. J gave up 5 bases and V 5 bases, and 6 bases lay outside the gene matches. Germline CDR1 GTSNPN, CDR2 SVGIG (reference sequence). CDR3 size: 14 residues. CDR3 bases: TGTGCCTGGGAAACCGGGACAGGGAATGAAAAACTGTTTTTT. This sequence encodes CAWETGTGNEKLFF.

V gene TRBV24-1 combines with J gene TRBJ2-1; a weak D match, TRBD2 (6 bases). Germline values: CDR1 KGHDR, CDR2 SFDVKD. Trimming removed 0 bases at V and 5 bases at J, with 13 bases between. CDR3 length: 16 amino acids. The CDR3, as DNA: TGTGCCACCAGTGATTTGCCTCGGGGGATTAACAATGAGCAGTTCTTC. It yields the protein CATSDLPRGINNEQFF.

This clone has a handful of counts. The rearrangement joins TRBV29-1 to TRBJ1-1; D is unresolved. V was clipped by 6 bases and J by 1 base, with 9 bases between them. From germline, CDR1 is SQVTM and CDR2 ANQGSEA. The CDR3 totals 12 residues. The CDR3 DNA follows: TGCAGCGTAAGTTCAGGGAACACTGAAGCTTTCTTT. This encodes CSVSSGNTEAFF.

The rearrangement links TRBV19 to TRBJ1-5; D is ambiguous. V lost 6 bases and J lost 5, with 14 bases in between. CDR1 and CDR2 (germline): LNHDA, SQIVND (reference sequence). The CDR3 length is 14 residues. The CDR3 coding sequence is TGTGCCAGTAGGGAAGGAGGGAAGGATCAGCCCCAGCATTTT. The encoded protein is CASREGGKDQPQHF.

The CDR3 region has the DNA TGCGCCAGCAGCCTCCCGGGGGGACGAGAGACCCAGTACTTC. This translates into CASSLPGGRETQYF. The chain joins TRBV4-1 to TRBJ2-5, with 7 bases identical to TRBD2. CDR3 size: 14 residues. The V segment lost 4 bases and the J segment 4 bases; nucleotides outside the gene matches: 6. Looked up from germline, CDR1 is MGHRA and CDR2 is YSYEKL.

The CDR3, as DNA: TGTGCCAGCAGCTTGCAAGGGGTCGGACAGGCCCAGGACTACGAGCAGTACGTC. Residues: CASSLQGVGQAQDYEQYV. The J gene is TRBJ2-7, the V gene TRBV5-5, with 7 nucleotides matching TRBD1. The CDR3 is 18 amino acids. CDR1 is SGHKS, CDR2 YYEKEE, per germline (reference sequence). J gave up 3 bases and V 1 base, and 16 bases lay outside the gene matches.

The CDR3: CASSHPGMATEAFF. The DNA for the CDR3 is TGTGCCAGCAGCCATCCGGGGATGGCCACTGAAGCTTTCTTT. The chain combines TRBV14 with TRBJ1-1; D remains ambiguous. From germline, CDR1 is SGHDN and CDR2 FVKESK. V was shortened by 3 bases and J by 4 bases, with 12 bases between the two germline ends. The CDR3 contains 14 residues.

The genes are TRBV7-2 and TRBJ2-3, with 11 bases lining up with TRBD2. The CDR3 is 15 residues long. V lost 3 bases and J lost 6; bases outside the gene matches: 5. Germline CDR1 SGHTA, CDR2 FQGNSA. The CDR3 protein is CASSFVASGGDTQYF. CDR3 in DNA: TGTGCCAGCAGCTTTGTTGCTAGCGGGGGGGATACGCAGTATTTT.

This clone has a single count. CDR3 nucleotide sequence: TGCGCCAGCAGCTCCGGGACAGGGGGCATCAATGAGCAGTTCTTC. As protein: CASSSGTGGINEQFF. The chain combines TRBV5-1 with TRBJ2-1, with 12 bases aligning to TRBD1. V was pared by 3 bases and J by 6 bases, with 4 bases of the junction left unmatched. Germline V gene lookup returns CDR1 SGHRS and CDR2 YFSETQ. This CDR3 is 15 amino acids long. Filled out from reference TRBV5-1 and TRBJ2-1, the complete variable domain reads KAGVTQTPRYLIKTRGQQVTLSCSPISGHRSVSWYQQTPGQGLQFLFEYFSETQRNKGNFPGRFSGRQFSNSRSEMNVSTLELGDSALYLCASSSGTGGINEQFFGPGTRLTVL.

This chain connects TRBV11-2 to TRBJ2-1; 9 bases match TRBD2. The ends lost 3 bases at V and 1 base at J; junction bases unmatched: 10. The CDR3 has 18 amino acids. Looked up from germline, CDR1 is SGHAT and CDR2 is FQNNGV. The CDR3 loop is CASSLIPSGTYSYNEQFF. CDR3 DNA: TGTGCCAGCAGCTTGATCCCTAGCGGGACGTATTCCTACAATGAGCAGTTCTTC.

Only one count was recorded for this clone. The chain uses TRBV24-1 and TRBJ2-3; maybe TRBD1 (6 bases). Trimming removed 3 bases from V and 2 bases from J, with 17 bases in between. CDR1 is KGHDR and CDR2 is SFDVKD in the germline V gene. The CDR3 length is 17 residues. CDR3 in amino acids: CATSDREVQGLTDTQYF. DNA for the CDR3: TGTGCCACCAGTGATCGTGAAGTACAGGGCCTCACAGATACGCAGTATTTT.

The chain has TRBV12-5 and TRBJ2-2; 12 positions agree with TRBD1. This CDR3 has 16 amino acids. Germline V gene lookup returns CDR1 LGHNT and CDR2 FRNRAP. V lost 5 bases to trimming and J lost 5 bases; unmatched junction nucleotides: 6. CDR3: CASGPGQGAGTGELFF. Written as DNA, the CDR3 is TGTGCTAGTGGTCCGGGACAGGGGGCGGGGACCGGGGAGCTGTTTTTT.

The CDR3 spells CASSLDLRTNEKLFF. The CDR3 DNA reads as TGTGCCAGCAGCTTAGATCTGCGCACTAATGAAAAACTGTTTTTT. The rearrangement links TRBV11-2 to TRBJ1-4; D is undetermined. CDR3 size: 15 residues. CDR1 is SGHAT and CDR2 is FQNNGV in the germline V gene. V lost 0 bases, J lost 2 bases, and 7 bases lay in between.